This TCR beta chain was sequenced in a study of PD-L1 blockade in urothelial cancer (dated by TCRdb to 2016 to 2017). As for the study more broadly: Therapy was started around 2014 for all patients, and atezolizumab 1,200 mg was administered intravenously every 3 weeks. Twenty-five of 29 patients were males with bladder-origin urothelial cancer, and 18 of 29 reported a prior smoking history. An ECOG performance status of 0 or 1 was recorded for the patients, and 0 to 3 prior chemotherapy regimens had been received by the patients. Blood samples were analyzed at 3 weeks after treatment start (second dose) and at 6 weeks after treatment start. Blood samples gave median yields of around 150,000 T cells and approximately 80,000 unique TCRs, along with a median clonality of about 0.084. Somatic, immune and clinical correlates of response to PD-L1 blockade with atezolizumab in urothelial cancer were the focus of an exploratory multi-omic analysis. TCR sequencing covered pretreatment tumor samples and matched, serially collected peripheral blood taken before and after atezolizumab treatment. Durable clinical benefit meant progression-free survival longer than 6 months, and TCR features were also tested against progression-free and overall survival. In the same patients, pretreatment tumors underwent whole exome sequencing and RNA sequencing in addition to TCR sequencing. Ten or so patients reached durable clinical benefit, while 20 to 25 patients did not. Under 30 patients had pretreatment blood TCR-seq, 24 had at least one posttreatment blood collection, and 24 had tumor TCR-seq. Study-level results and caveats: A pretreatment peripheral blood TCR clonality below the median was linked to improved progression-free and overall survival. Because the sample size was small (n ≈ 30) and many exploratory analyses were performed, the results are intended to be hypothesis-generating. Among patients with durable benefit, tumor-associated TCR clones showed greater expansion in peripheral blood 3 weeks after treatment started (n of about 20, p = 0.022).

To estimate absolute template abundance from read counts, synthetic TCR analog templates were spiked into each PCR. The immunoSEQ assay used bias-controlled V and J gene primers to amplify TCRbeta CDR3 regions from genomic DNA. Sequencing of rearranged TCRbeta segments was performed at approximately 20X coverage. Turning to the authors' computational methods: Sequencing errors were corrected by clustering and CDR3s were annotated against IMGT to assign V, D and J genes. Downstream analyses used only productive TCRbeta rearrangements, leaving out any out-of-frame or stop-codon sequences. Clonality was computed as one minus Shannon entropy normalized by the log of the number of unique productive sequences. Fisher's exact test with Benjamini-Hochberg correction, using a cutoff of adjusted p below 0.01, was how clones that differed between time points or between blood and tumor were identified. Here the immuneACCESS table is served through TCRdb, limited to in-frame sequences with V and J called. Missing clones are a known gap in these copies; in checked studies unresolved V genes cover under half, and the rest lacks a known reason. D and trimming come from the DNA, and the V and J calls and clone size come from that table. The sample contains tens of thousands of clones, less than 90% of them found a single time. The ten largest clones add up to 9.2% of the sample.

Notes on this clone: The specificity of this receptor is unknown. One base away there is no much larger clone; base qualities are not given.

According to the germline V gene (reference sequence), CDR1 reads MNHEY and CDR2 reads SMNVEV. From its cysteine to its phenylalanine, the CDR3 spans 16 amino acids. The retained sequence is limited to the CDR3, 48 bases, with the frame set at the first base. V is trimmed back by 6 bases and J by 2 bases, and the junction contains 12 bases that no gene match accounts for. In light of the paper, this sample's time point label describes: pretreatment peripheral blood. A cohort of 25 to 35 patients with locally advanced or metastatic urothelial carcinoma, treated at Memorial Sloan Kettering on a trial protocol, was included. Peripheral blood mononuclear cells were collected from each patient pretreatment and during treatment, giving between 1 and 8 total time points per patient. The Qiagen DNeasy Blood extraction kit was used to purify genomic DNA from total PBMCs and tumor samples. Collected pretreatment and during treatment, PBMCs were isolated and stored as previously described.

The sequenced sample was PBMCs, obtained around atezolizumab (anti-PD-L1) treatment. The receptor chain draws on TRBV27 and TRBJ1-2; 7 of the junction bases match TRBD1. The TCR sequence derives from a woman in her 70s with urothelial cancer. The CDR3 is CASRPERGRINYGYTF. The sequenced DNA is TGTGCCAGCAGACCCGAAAGGGGGCGCATAAACTATGGCTACACCTTC.